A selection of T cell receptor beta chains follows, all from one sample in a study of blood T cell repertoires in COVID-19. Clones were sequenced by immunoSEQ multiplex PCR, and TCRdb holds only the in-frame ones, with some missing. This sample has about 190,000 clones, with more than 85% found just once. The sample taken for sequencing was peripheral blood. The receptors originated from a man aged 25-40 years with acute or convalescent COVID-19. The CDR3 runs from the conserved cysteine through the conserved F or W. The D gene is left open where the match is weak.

CASILGAGYNEQFF | TGTGCCAGCATACTTGGGGCGGGGTACAATGAGCAGTTCTTC | TRBJ2-1 | . | TRBV2
CSASKASGVFNEQYF | TGCAGTGCTAGTAAGGCTTCGGGAGTTTTTAACGAGCAGTACTTC | TRBJ2-7 | . | TRBV20-1
CASSPWGLAGDTQYF | TGTGCCAGCAGCCCTTGGGGACTAGCGGGGGATACGCAGTATTTT | TRBJ2-3 | TRBD2 | TRBV28
CASTAHRANYGYTF | TGTGCCAGCACCGCCCACAGGGCTAACTATGGCTACACCTTC | TRBJ1-2 | . | TRBV28
CAISVVAPGLSGEAFF | TGTGCCATCAGTGTAGTCGCCCCGGGTTTGTCGGGTGAAGCTTTCTTT | TRBJ1-1 | . | TRBV10-3
CASSFTGVGSEKLFF | TGTGCCAGCAGCTTCACAGGGGTGGGGAGTGAAAAACTGTTTTTT | TRBJ1-4 | TRBD1 | TRBV7-9
CASSQPLAGGPQYF | TGTGCCAGCAGCCAACCCCTAGCGGGGGGGCCGCAGTACTTC | TRBJ2-7 | TRBD2 | TRBV3-1/TRBV3-2
CASSEIGVVDTQYF | TGTGCCAGCAGTGAAATCGGGGTTGTCGATACGCAGTATTTT | TRBJ2-3 | . | TRBV6-1
CASSLSWQEGHEQFF | TGTGCCAGCAGTTTATCTTGGCAGGAGGGCCATGAGCAGTTCTTC | TRBJ2-1 | . | TRBV28
CASSRGGANYGYTF | TGTGCCAGCAGCCGAGGAGGGGCGAACTATGGCTACACCTTC | TRBJ1-2 | . | TRBV5-5
CSNSTGTKKKLFF | TGCAGCAACTCGACAGGGACGAAAAAAAAACTGTTTTTT | TRBJ1-4 | TRBD1 | TRBV29-1
CASSPGSAYNSPLHF | TGTGCCAGCTCACCCGGGTCAGCCTATAATTCACCCCTCCACTTT | TRBJ1-6 | . | TRBV18
CASSLHDRPGGTQYF | TGTGCCAGCAGTTTACATGACCGGCCGGGGGGGACCCAGTACTTC | TRBJ2-5 | TRBD2 | TRBV28
CASSLGLMRSGGGYTF | TGTGCCAGCAGCTTAGGCCTAATGAGGTCGGGAGGTGGCTACACCTTC | TRBJ1-2 | . | TRBV13
CASSFNGGVYEQYF | TGTGCCAGCAGCTTCAACGGGGGGGTTTACGAGCAGTACTTC | TRBJ2-7 | TRBD2 | TRBV5-4
CAIKGVDSVSTEAFF | TGTGCCATCAAAGGGGTGGACAGTGTGAGCACTGAAGCTTTCTTT | TRBJ1-1 | . | TRBV10-3
CASSLGGSGANVLTF | TGTGCCAGCAGCCTAGGGGGCTCTGGGGCCAACGTCCTGACTTTC | TRBJ2-6 | . | TRBV7-3
CASSRAENQPQHF | TGTGCCAGCAGCCGCGCTGAGAATCAGCCCCAGCATTTT | TRBJ1-5 | . | TRBV12-3/TRBV12-4
CANTYSDREGAFF | TGTGCCAACACGTACTCTGACAGGGAAGGAGCTTTCTTT | TRBJ1-1 | TRBD1 | TRBV24-1
CASSDRGGTEAFF | TGTGCCAGCAGTGACAGGGGAGGGACTGAAGCTTTCTTT | TRBJ1-1 | TRBD1 | TRBV6-6
CASSSPQEANYGYTF | TGTGCCAGCAGTTCGCCCCAGGAGGCTAACTATGGCTACACCTTC | TRBJ1-2 | . | TRBV6-1
CATSDKTGGSNQPQHF | TGTGCCACCAGTGATAAGACTGGCGGTAGCAATCAGCCCCAGCATTTT | TRBJ1-5 | . | TRBV24-1
CASRADRGISPLHF | TGTGCCAGCCGAGCGGACAGGGGAATTTCACCCCTCCACTTT | TRBJ1-6 | TRBD1 | TRBV6-4
CSGIAGPVYEQYF | TGCAGCGGTATAGCGGGACCTGTCTACGAGCAGTACTTC | TRBJ2-7 | TRBD2 | TRBV29-1
CASSASDRGANEKLFF | TGCGCCAGCAGCGCCTCGGATAGGGGTGCTAATGAAAAACTGTTTTTT | TRBJ1-4 | . | TRBV4-1
CATDRVYF | TGTGCCACCGATCGCGTGTATTTT | TRBJ2-3 | . | TRBV9
CASSPNREITEAFF | TGTGCCAGCTCACCGAATCGGGAAATCACTGAAGCTTTCTTT | TRBJ1-1 | . | TRBV18
CATSDYRDRGGNTQYF | TGTGCCACCAGTGACTACCGGGACAGGGGTGGAAATACGCAGTATTTT | TRBJ2-3 | TRBD1 | TRBV24-1
CASSPTGDEQYF | TGTGCCAGCTCACCAACAGGGGACGAGCAGTACTTC | TRBJ2-7 | TRBD1 | TRBV18
CASSLYKGMNTEAFF | TGTGCCAGCAGCTTGTATAAGGGGATGAACACTGAAGCTTTCTTT | TRBJ1-1 | . | TRBV5-4
CASSAEGYEQYF | TGTGCCAGCTCAGCAGAGGGCTACGAGCAGTACTTC | TRBJ2-7 | . | TRBV18
CASSPLNYGEQFF | TGTGCCAGCAGCCCCCTCAACTATGGGGAGCAGTTCTTC | TRBJ2-1 | . | TRBV7-9
CASSFFNYYGYTF | TGTGCCAGCAGTTTTTTCAACTACTATGGCTACACCTTC | TRBJ1-2 | . | TRBV27
CASSPSYSTANYGYTF | TGTGCCAGCTCACCATCCTACTCGACAGCTAACTATGGCTACACCTTC | TRBJ1-2 | . | TRBV18
CAWKPPGGEYGYTF | TGTGCCTGGAAGCCCCCGGGGGGCGAGTATGGCTACACCTTC | TRBJ1-2 | . | TRBV30